This entry lists 4 T cell receptor beta chains sequenced from one sample in a study of CD8 T cells in ankylosing spondylitis. TCRdb itself ran the 5' RACE reads through MiXCR, one entry per CDR3 protein. The data show under 200,000 distinct CDR3 sequences, 9.8% seen once. The sequenced sample consisted of blood, either unsorted or a sorted T cell fraction (not recorded which). These receptors originate from a female donor with ankylosing spondylitis or in good health (not recorded which).

The genes are TRBV7-8 and TRBJ2-6; D is unresolved. The CDR3 length is 13 residues. The V gene's germline CDR1 is SGHVS and CDR2 FQNEAQ. V was cut by 9 bases and J by 0 bases, with 6 bases left in between. The CDR3 nucleotides read TGTGCCAGTCAGGCCTCTGGGGCCAACGTCCTGACTTTC. Amino acids: CASQASGANVLTF.

The CDR3 DNA sequence: TGTGCCAGCAGTTGGCCCGAAGGAGAGCAGTACTTC. This sequence encodes CASSWPEGEQYF. The V call is TRBV12-3 or TRBV12-4, the J call TRBJ2-7; D gene unclear. The CDR3 totals 12 residues. Trimming pared 4 bases from V and 7 bases from J, leaving 11 bases between.

This clonotype has a handful of counts. CDR3: CASSYSMGSNQPQHF. CDR3 in DNA: TGTGCCAGCAGTTACTCGATGGGGAGCAATCAGCCCCAGCATTTT. The chain couples TRBV6-2 or TRBV6-3 to TRBJ1-5; D gene unclear. CDR3 size: 15 residues. Germline V CDR1 and CDR2: MNHEY, SVGEGT. V lost 0 bases and J lost 1, with 7 bases in between.

V and J are TRBV11-2 and TRBJ2-1; 7 bases match TRBD2. The germline V gene has CDR1 SGHAT and CDR2 FQNNGV. The V and J ends lost 5 bases and 1 base, in that order; junction bases with no gene match: 14. This CDR3 is built from 18 residues. CDR3 nucleotide sequence: TGTGCCAGCAGCCCCGCGTTTGGGGCTAGCGGATCCTACAATGAGCAGTTCTTC. Encoded protein: CASSPAFGASGSYNEQFF. Complete variable domain (other parts from reference TRBV11-2 and TRBJ2-1): EAGVAQSPRYKIIEKRQSVAFWCNPISGHATLYWYQQILGQGPKLLIQFQNNGVVDDSQLPKDRFSAERLKGVDSTLKIQPAKLEDSAVYLCASSPAFGASGSYNEQFFGPGTRLTVL.